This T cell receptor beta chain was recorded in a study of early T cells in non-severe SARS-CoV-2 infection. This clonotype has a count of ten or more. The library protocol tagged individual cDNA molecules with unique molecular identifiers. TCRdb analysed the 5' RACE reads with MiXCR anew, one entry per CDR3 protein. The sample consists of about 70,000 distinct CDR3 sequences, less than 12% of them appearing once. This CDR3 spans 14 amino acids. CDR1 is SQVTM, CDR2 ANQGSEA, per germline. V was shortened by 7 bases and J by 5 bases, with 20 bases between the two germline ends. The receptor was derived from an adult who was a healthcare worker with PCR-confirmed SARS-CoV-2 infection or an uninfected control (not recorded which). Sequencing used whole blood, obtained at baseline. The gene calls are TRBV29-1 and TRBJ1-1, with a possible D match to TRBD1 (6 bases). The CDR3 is CSGLLEGGRTEAFF. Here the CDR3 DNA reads TGCAGCGGATTACTAGAAGGGGGTAGGACTGAAGCTTTCTTT. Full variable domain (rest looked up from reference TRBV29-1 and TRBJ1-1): SAVISQKPSRDICQRGTSLTIQCQVDSQVTMMFWYRQQPGQSLTLIATANQGSEATYESGFVIDKFPISRPNLTFSTLTVSNMSPEDSSIYLCSGLLEGGRTEAFFGQGTRLTVV.